This T cell receptor (beta chain) derives from a study of blood T cell repertoires in COVID-19 (dated by TCRdb to about 2020). For the wider study: Collaborator samples came from the United States, Italy and Spain and covered acute and convalescent phases of COVID-19. Where HLA class I and class II types were available, the types were taken from metadata supplied by the sample provider, not from assay-based typing. The material from the prospective study consisted of cDNA or gDNA derived from T cells, B-cell-depleted T cells, or PBMCs. Nearly every sample came with metadata listing a de-identified subject ID, COVID-19 status, age in years and sex. Samples were obtained from the ongoing ImmuneRACE study (first 160 participants) and from 1,200 or so subjects provided by 6 global collaborators. Deeply sampled blood TCRbeta repertoires from subjects exposed to, actively infected with, or recovered from COVID-19 were included in the dataset. The repertoires were released in a freely available public database intended as a resource for research on the immune response to SARS-CoV-2. Summary of the overall study and its limitations: The amount of clinical and demographic metadata varied by source and participant and was provided uncurated.

Notes on this clone: This clone's antigen is unknown. No base quality values were provided; no much bigger clone lies one nucleotide off.

V is pared back by 4 bases and J by 6 bases, with 7 bases lying between the germline termini. Its CDR3 holds 12 amino acids, cysteine through phenylalanine. Only CDR3 DNA is held: 36 bases, read in frame from base 1. Per the germline V gene (reference sequence), SGHNT is the CDR1 and YYREEE is the CDR2. Another Seattle source contributed samples from volunteer blood donors who had recovered from COVID-19. Each collaborating institution followed its own protocols to collect whole blood in K2EDTA tubes. Collaborator samples were shipped for TCRbeta analysis as frozen whole blood, isolated PBMCs, or DNA extracted from either sample type. TCRbeta CDR3 regions were amplified from genomic DNA by means of the immunoSEQ Assay, a bias-controlled multiplex PCR. The original methods were these. Within the assay, amplification of reference gene primers was used to estimate how many nucleated cells each sample contained. Sequence reads were collapsed and filtered to measure the absolute abundance of every unique TCRbeta CDR3 rearrangement. Productive Simpson clonality was computed per sample as the square root of Simpson's diversity index over productive rearrangements. The table was pulled from immuneACCESS by TCRdb, which kept in-frame rearrangements only. Such tables lose some clones; where checked, under half of the loss comes from unresolved V genes, and the rest has no known cause. For V, J and clone size, that table is used; D and trimming come from the DNA. The sample table shows 150,000 to 200,000 clones, and roughly nine tenths are seen once. The leading ten clones occupy 1.5% to 2% of the sample.

The chain links TRBV5-4 with TRBJ2-2; the D gene is perhaps TRBD2, from 5 matching bases. The TCR originated in a man younger than 30 who had recovered from COVID-19. Sequenced material: peripheral blood. The CDR3 corresponds to CASSLAAGELFF. The DNA is as follows: TGTGCCAGCAGCCTAGCTGCCGGGGAGCTGTTTTTT.